The TCR beta chain under discussion was sequenced for a study of cytomegalovirus exposure and HLA in healthy donors. Study-wide points: Specific recognition of CMV antigens was confirmed in vitro for a few chains (all CMV-associated). In a later analysis, first-cohort TCR clusters were found to tend to co-occur in the roughly 120 validation repertoires.

This table comes from immunoSEQ multiplex PCR, and its TCRdb copy is limited to in-frame clones, with some not included. The sample lists roughly 350,000 clones; 70% to 90% were seen once. About this clone itself: Its antigen remains unknown.

Germline V gives CDR1 SNHLY, CDR2 FYNNEI. The CDR3 spans 17 residues. The V segment lost 6 bases and the J segment 0 bases; nucleotides outside the gene matches: 8. It was the approximately 120-subject validation cohort, separate from the roughly 700-subject first cohort, to which the donors belonged. The sequence derives from a woman aged 18-30 years in good health and CMV-seronegative. This rearrangement joins TRBV2 to TRBJ2-6; 7 bases are a match to TRBD1. Sequencing was performed on PBMCs. The chain's CDR3 is CASRMDRLSSGANVLTF. CDR3 sequence (DNA): TGTGCCAGCAGGATGGACAGGCTTAGCTCTGGGGCCAACGTCCTGACTTTC.